The T cell receptor beta chain described here comes from a study of T cells after yellow fever vaccination (dated 2019 in TCRdb). Study-wide context: The SMART-Seq v4 Ultra Low Input RNA kit was used to prepare libraries from fractions with low cell numbers. Bulk PBMC replicates and cell subsets were isolated from blood drawn at multiple timepoints before and after both primary and secondary immunization. To track T-cell clones before and after primary and booster YFV17D yellow fever vaccination, bulk TCR alpha and beta repertoires were sequenced longitudinally. Two healthy male donors made up the cohort, one aged 18 to 30 years and the other aged 30 to 40 years.

Summary of the overall study and its limitations: Computational filtering was needed because FACS-sorted repertoires could contain abundant contaminating clonotypes from the bulk population. A small share of clonotypes was detected in both CD4 and CD8 compartments, with the overlap likely arising from convergent recombination. Because only a couple of donors were included in the study, the extent to which the findings can be generalized is limited. The secondary T-cell response was weaker than the primary response but faster, peaking on day 5 instead of day 15. Most clones expanded after primary vaccination were re-detected after the booster (around 96% of CD4 and 80% to 90% of CD8), suggesting broad memory maintenance.

Concerning this clonotype itself: No cognate antigen has been identified for it. No much larger clone exists at a distance of one base, and base qualities are not known.

Explained via the paper, the treatment or condition label denotes: live attenuated yellow fever vaccine strain. At each blood-draw timepoint, two biological replicates of bulk PBMCs were obtained. PBMCs were isolated from peripheral blood using a standard Ficoll-Paque protocol. TriZol was used to extract RNA from bulk PBMCs, CD4 and CD8 fractions, and dextramer-positive and dextramer-negative fractions. Per the germline V gene, SGHTA is the CDR1 and FQGNSA is the CDR2. V gives up 5 bases and J gives up 4 bases, and the segment between their germline ends measures 14 bases. The CDR3, from cysteine to phenylalanine, totals 14 residues. The only DNA kept is the CDR3, 42 bases in frame from the first base. TCR cDNA was synthesized by 5'RACE template switching, which introduced a universal primer site and unique molecular identifiers. cDNA synthesis was primed from both the TCR alpha and TCR beta constant segments. Libraries were amplified in two PCR steps, with sample barcodes and sequencing adapters added in the second step. Sequencing of libraries was done on Illumina HiSeq 2500 (2x100 bp) or NovaSeq (2x150 bp). As for the authors' bioinformatics: Demultiplexing of reads and collapsing into UMI consensus sequences were performed with MIGEC, and V(D)J alignment was carried out with MiXCR. Vaccine-responding clonotypes were defined with edgeR using replicate PBMC samples, requiring FDR below 0.01 and a log2 fold change above 5 up to day 15. Each bulk clonotype received a CD4 or CD8 identity based on whether the sequenced CD4 or CD8 repertoire contained that clonotype at higher abundance. The raw public reads went through TCRdb reprocessing: fastp at Q25, MiXCR clone calling, in-frame beta chains kept. CDR3 protein sequences are deduplicated, and each keeps its most common genes and DNA. The V and J calls follow TCRdb's processing rather than the paper's. Here the sample has fewer than 650,000 distinct CDR3 sequences; 21% occur a single time. In total, the top ten clones hold roughly 16% of the sample.

This receptor was taken from a young man who received the YFV17D yellow fever vaccine. This chain is built from TRBV7-2 and TRBJ2-5; no D segment can be confidently identified. Sequenced material: PBMCs, taken around 3 weeks after the first yellow fever vaccination. The bases read TGTGCCAGCAGCCCTGGATACTCGGGAGAGACCCAGTACTTC. It translates as CASSPGYSGETQYF. Full variable domain (CDR3 extended with the reference TRBV7-2 and TRBJ2-5 proteins): GAGVSQSPSNKVTEKGKDVELRCDPISGHTALYWYRQSLGQGLEFLIYFQGNSAPDKSGLPSDRFSAERTGGSVSTLTIQRTQQEDSAVYLCASSPGYSGETQYFGPGTRLLVL.